The T cell receptor beta chain under discussion was sequenced for a study of T cell responses to AZD1222 COVID-19 vaccine. The trim removed 4 bases at V and 2 bases at J, leaving 3 bases unmatched. The CDR3 runs to 14 residues. Germline V gives CDR1 SGHTA, CDR2 FQGNSA. A note on this clone: Antigen: not known.

Findings and limits, study-wide: Repertoires in all cases were sampled only once the peak T cell response had passed. In the spike-specific TCR repertoire, nearly half reportedly target unmutated variant regions.

Using immunoSEQ multiplex PCR, the repertoire was profiled, and TCRdb retains in-frame clones only, with some absent. The table records fewer than 70,000 clones, 75% to 85% of them present only once. The TCR sequence derives from an adult who received the AZD1222 COVID-19 vaccine. The rearrangement uses TRBV7-2 and TRBJ1-2, with 8 bases fitting TRBD1. The input for sequencing was peripheral blood, taken 28 days after the second AZD1222 dose. The CDR3 nucleotides read TGTGCCAGCAGCTCCCGGACAGGGAACTATGGCTACACCTTC. The encoded protein is CASSSRTGNYGYTF.